Each of the 13 T cell receptor beta chains below was sequenced from the same sample in a study of regulatory T cells in long-lasting Graves disease. HTBI primers from iRepertoire and Arm-PCR of CDR3 regions yielded the TCR beta libraries. TCRdb fed the multiplex PCR reads into MiXCR, producing one record per CDR3 protein. Of about 460,000 distinct CDR3 sequences in the sample, 14% were seen once. Specified time point: newly diagnosed GD, antithyroid drugs for less than 3 months. PBMC RNA served as the TCR library source. These data also formed part of another study, on T cells in Graves' hyperthyroidism and ophthalmopathy.

The material was peripheral blood mononuclear cells (PBMCs), obtained at new diagnosis, from a patient treated with antithyroid drugs. The receptors were gathered from a woman in her 50s with Graves disease.

There are many counts of this clonotype. The J gene is TRBJ1-2, the V gene TRBV28; D not certain. V was pared by 3 bases and J by 5 bases, with 13 bases between. CDR3 size: 14 residues. CDR1 MDHEN and CDR2 SYDVKM come from the germline V gene. The CDR3 sequence is CASSFPGVSYGYTF. The CDR3 nucleotides are TGTGCCAGCAGTTTTCCCGGGGTTTCGTATGGCTACACCTTC.

Many counts were recorded for this clonotype. V gene TRBV30 combines with J gene TRBJ2-5, with D possibly TRBD2 on 5 matching bases. Trimming cost V 1 base and J 5 bases, with 11 bases left between them. The CDR3 spans 13 residues. Per germline, CDR1 GTSNPN and CDR2 SVGIG (reference sequence). The CDR3 region has the DNA TGTGCCTGGAGTGCAAGCGGTTCGGAGACCCAGTACTTC. Amino acid sequence: CAWSASGSETQYF.

This clonotype was seen at least ten times. The rearrangement links TRBV7-9 to TRBJ2-1, with D uncertain. There are 12 residues in the CDR3. Germline assignment: CDR1 SEHNR and CDR2 FQNEAQ (reference sequence). V dropped 8 bases and J dropped 6 bases, with 11 bases sitting between them. CDR3: CASESSTNEQFF. The CDR3 DNA reads as TGTGCCAGCGAGAGCTCAACCAATGAGCAGTTCTTC. Full variable domain (missing parts from reference TRBV7-9 and TRBJ2-1): DTGVSQNPRHKITKRGQNVTFRCDPISEHNRLYWYRQTLGQGPEFLTYFQNEAQLEKSRLLSDRFSAERPKGSFSTLEIQRTEQGDSAMYLCASESSTNEQFFGPGTRLTVL.

This clonotype was counted a few times. The V gene is TRBV19, the J gene TRBJ1-1; D perhaps matches TRBD1 (5 bases). CDR1 is LNHDA, CDR2 SQIVND, per germline (reference sequence). Trimming removed 3 bases at V and 6 bases at J, with 8 bases between. This CDR3 is built from 12 residues. DNA for the CDR3: TGTGCCAGTAGTATGGGGGGAGCTGAAGCTTTCTTT. Protein: CASSMGGAEAFF.

This clonotype has a handful of counts. This rearrangement joins TRBV2 to TRBJ2-7; 13 bases align to TRBD2. Germline CDR1 and CDR2: SNHLY and FYNNEI. V gave up 8 bases and J gave up 4 bases; unmatched junction bases: 8. The length of the CDR3 is 15 residues. This CDR3 is CASRLRTSGSYEQYF. CDR3 DNA: TGTGCCAGCCGACTCCGGACTAGCGGGAGTTACGAGCAGTACTTC.

Ten or more counts support this clonotype. The chain links TRBV5-1 to TRBJ2-3; no firm D call. The V gene lost 5 bases and the J gene lost 0 bases, with 16 bases spanning the gap. CDR1 is SGHRS and CDR2 is YFSETQ in the germline V gene. The CDR3 spans 16 residues. The CDR3: CASRIGTVSSTDTQYF. The CDR3 DNA is TGCGCCAGCAGAATAGGCACTGTCTCTAGCACAGATACGCAGTATTTT.

The chain recombines TRBV4-1 with TRBJ2-4; D uncertain. CDR1 is MGHRA, CDR2 YSYEKL, per germline. The CDR3 extends over 16 amino acids. V dropped 1 base and J dropped 0 bases, with 10 bases sitting between them. The DNA for the CDR3 is TGCGCCAGCAGCCAAGGAGAGGTCCTAGCCAAAAACATTCAGTACTTC. Protein sequence: CASSQGEVLAKNIQYF.

In this sample, this clonotype turned up many times. V usage is TRBV20-1 and J usage is TRBJ2-7, with 8 positions matching TRBD1. With 3 bases clipped from V and 7 bases from J, the junction kept 11 bases outside the gene matches. Germline CDR1 and CDR2: DFQATT and SNEGSKA (reference sequence). This CDR3 has 14 residues. The CDR3: CSASGMQGAYEQYF. The CDR3 DNA sequence: TGCAGTGCTAGCGGGATGCAGGGGGCGTATGAGCAGTACTTC.

This clonotype was detected many times. This rearrangement joins TRBV27 to TRBJ1-2; tentatively, D is TRBD1 (5 bases). This CDR3 is built from 16 residues. The V gene's germline CDR1 is MNHEY and CDR2 SMNVEV (reference sequence). With 0 bases removed from V and 1 base from J, the gap between germline ends came to 12 bases. The CDR3 DNA sequence: TGTGCCAGCAGTTTATCTTCCCAGGGTTTTAACTATGGCTACACCTTC. Translation gives CASSLSSQGFNYGYTF.

This clonotype appeared a few times. The chain joins TRBV25-1 to TRBJ2-7; 7 bases align to TRBD1. Germline assignment: CDR1 MGHDK and CDR2 SYGVNS. The CDR3 totals 16 residues. J was trimmed by 0 bases and V by 5 bases; bases with no gene match: 10. CDR3 DNA sequence: TGTGCCAGCAGTACTCCCCCGGGACAGCCCTCCTACGAGCAGTACTTC. It translates to CASSTPPGQPSYEQYF.

This clonotype appeared many times. V is TRBV5-1 and J is TRBJ2-3; 7 bases match TRBD1. Germline V CDR1 and CDR2: SGHRS, YFSETQ. The trim removed 0 bases at V and 4 bases at J, leaving 8 bases unmatched. The CDR3 spans 16 residues. This CDR3 is CASSLGYRQGADTQYF. CDR3 bases: TGCGCCAGCAGCTTGGGATATCGACAGGGTGCAGATACGCAGTATTTT.

This clonotype was recorded at least ten times. The rearrangement links TRBV3-1 to TRBJ1-4, with a tentative D call TRBD1 (6 bases). The CDR3 runs to 17 residues. Trimming stripped 0 bases from V and 5 bases from J, with 16 bases between. Germline V CDR1 and CDR2: LGHDT, YNNKEL (reference sequence). CDR3 residues: CASSQDYGTPWNEKLFF. CDR3 bases: TGTGCCAGCAGCCAAGATTATGGGACACCATGGAATGAAAAACTGTTTTTT.

The chain recombines TRBV7-9 with TRBJ2-3; 7 nucleotides line up with TRBD2. CDR1 is SEHNR, CDR2 FQNEAQ, per germline (reference sequence). V trimming: 1 base; J trimming: 2 bases; junction bases outside the gene matches: 15. CDR3 size: 19 residues. CDR3 coding DNA: TGTGCCAGCAGCTTAGTTACAGCGGGGCGAAGGGGAATCACAGATACGCAGTATTTT. It specifies CASSLVTAGRRGITDTQYF.